A single sample gave rise to the 10 T cell receptor beta chains below, sequenced in a study of T cell responses to AZD1222 COVID-19 vaccine. The data were produced by immunoSEQ multiplex PCR, yet TCRdb's version contains in-frame clones alone and is incomplete. The sample records about 160,000 clones, 88% being singletons. Sample: peripheral blood, taken 28 days after the second AZD1222 dose. These receptors were taken from an adult who received the AZD1222 COVID-19 vaccine.

The chain carries TRBV7-2 and TRBJ1-2; D remains unclear. This CDR3 contains 14 residues. V dropped 1 base and J dropped 2 bases, with 8 bases sitting between them. Germline CDR1 and CDR2: SGHTA and FQGNSA. For the CDR3, the DNA is TGTGCCAGCAGCTTAGGGCGAGAGAACTATGGCTACACCTTC. Protein sequence: CASSLGRENYGYTF.

This chain connects TRBV5-1 to TRBJ1-2, with unresolved D. The germline V and J ends were trimmed by 0 bases and 13 bases, with 13 bases remaining between them. The CDR3 is 12 amino acids. CDR1 and CDR2 from the germline V gene are SGHRS and YFSETQ. The CDR3 nucleotides read TGCGCCAGCAGCTTGGACGGCGGCCTCAGCACCTTC. Its protein product is CASSLDGGLSTF.

This clone came up once. V and J are TRBV4-3 and TRBJ1-3; D is unclear. The CDR3 spans 13 residues. Germline V lookup: CDR1 LGHNA, CDR2 YSLEER. The V end was cut by 4 bases, the J end by 0 bases, with 4 bases between. The CDR3 DNA is TGCGCCAGCAGCCGGGTCTCTGGAAACACCATATATTTT. Translating it yields CASSRVSGNTIYF.

The chain couples TRBV30 to TRBJ1-2, with TRBD1 as a possible D gene (5 bases). The length of the CDR3 is 13 residues. Trimming pared 5 bases from V and 3 bases from J, leaving 13 bases between. Germline assignment: CDR1 GTSNPN and CDR2 SVGIG (reference sequence). CDR3 DNA: TGTGCCTGGGGTATTAGGGGATACTATGGCTACACCTTC. Translating gives CAWGIRGYYGYTF.

The chain uses TRBV12-5 and TRBJ1-4; 7 positions agree with TRBD1. Germline loops: CDR1 LGHNT, CDR2 FRNRAP. The trim removed 2 bases at V and 4 bases at J, leaving 1 base unmatched. CDR3 length: 14 residues. CDR3 amino acids: CASGLRGHNEKLFF. The CDR3 nucleotides read TGTGCTAGTGGTTTGAGGGGGCATAATGAAAAACTGTTTTTT.

The rearrangement uses TRBV7-3 and TRBJ1-6; D remains ambiguous. The ends were cut back, 5 bases at V and 10 bases at J, with 18 bases in the middle. The CDR3 is 15 amino acids. Germline lookup yields CDR1 SGHTA and CDR2 FQGTGA. CDR3 coding DNA: TGTGCCAGCAGCCGCCCGGGAGGGATTGGGTCACCCCTCCACTTT. This encodes CASSRPGGIGSPLHF.

The chain couples TRBV6-1 to TRBJ1-2; 10 bases are shared with TRBD1. The CDR3 length is 16 residues. CDR1 MNHNS and CDR2 SASEGT come from the germline V gene. V shed 3 bases and J 8 bases; nucleotides not matched to a gene: 12. CDR3 bases: TGTGCCAGCAGTGAGAAGCCGGACAGGGGGAGAGACGGCTACACCTTC. It translates to CASSEKPDRGRDGYTF.

V gene TRBV29-1 combines with J gene TRBJ2-3; D may correspond to TRBD1 or TRBD2 (5 bases each). The CDR3 sequence is 15 residues long. Trimming cost V 6 bases and J 0 bases, with 16 bases left between them. The germline CDR1 and CDR2 sequences are SQVTM and ANQGSEA. The CDR3 coding sequence is TGCAGCGTGGACCCCGCAGGGAGTAGCACAGATACGCAGTATTTT. Its protein is CSVDPAGSSTDTQYF.

The chain uses TRBV20-1 and TRBJ2-5, with TRBD2 as a possible D gene (6 bases). Germline V lookup: CDR1 DFQATT, CDR2 SNEGSKA (reference sequence). This CDR3 has 11 residues. Trimming cost V 6 bases and J 2 bases, with 7 bases left between them. CDR3 in amino acids: CSARGQETQYF. In DNA, the CDR3 is TGCAGTGCCCGGGGGCAAGAGACCCAGTACTTC.

The chain joins TRBV28 to TRBJ2-7; D possibly corresponds to TRBD2 (6 bases). Germline V CDR1 and CDR2: MDHEN, SYDVKM. The V gene lost 4 bases and the J gene lost 0 bases, with 13 bases spanning the gap. This CDR3 contains 15 residues. Written as DNA, the CDR3 is TGTGCCAGCAGTTCCCGGGACTTAAGCTCCTACGAGCAGTACTTC. It codes for CASSSRDLSSYEQYF.